This TCR beta chain emerged from a study of T cell changes during pregnancy in multiple sclerosis. The ends were cut back, 3 bases at V and 4 bases at J, with 12 bases in the middle. CDR1 is GTSNPN and CDR2 is SVGIG in the germline V gene (reference sequence). The CDR3 sequence is 13 residues long. Some clones are missing from TCRdb's copy, which holds only in-frame ones; the method was immunoSEQ multiplex PCR. The sample has 60,000 to 70,000 clones, about nine tenths seen once. The chain is built from TRBV30 and TRBJ1-2; maybe TRBD1 (6 bases). The receptor's source is a female donor in good health, enrolled as a control in a pregnancy study. Sequenced here: peripheral blood, sampled in the third trimester of pregnancy. The CDR3 protein is CAWSTGSGYGYTF. For the CDR3, the DNA is TGTGCCTGGAGCACAGGGTCCGGCTATGGCTACACCTTC. Using reference TRBV30 and TRBJ1-2 for the parts outside the CDR3, the full variable domain is SQTIHQWPATLVQPVGSPLSLECTVEGTSNPNLYWYRQAAGRGLQLLFYSVGIGQISSEVPQNLSASRPQDRQFILSSKKLLLSDSGFYLCAWSTGSGYGYTFGSGTRLTVV.